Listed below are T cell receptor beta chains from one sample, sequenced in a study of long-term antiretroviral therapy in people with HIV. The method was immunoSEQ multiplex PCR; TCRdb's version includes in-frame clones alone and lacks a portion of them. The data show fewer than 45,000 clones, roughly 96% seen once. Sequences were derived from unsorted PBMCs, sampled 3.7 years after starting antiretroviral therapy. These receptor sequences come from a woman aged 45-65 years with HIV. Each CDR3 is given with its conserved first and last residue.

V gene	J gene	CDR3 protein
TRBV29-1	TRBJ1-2	CSVVGTEYHYGYTF
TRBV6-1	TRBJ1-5	CASRGDQPQHF
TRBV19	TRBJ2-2	CASRPTGANTGELFF
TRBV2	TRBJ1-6	CASSAGTDNSPLHF
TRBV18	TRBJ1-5	CASSPPGIYQPQHF
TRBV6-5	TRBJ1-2	CATSRTPYGYTF
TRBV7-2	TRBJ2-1	CASREVSEQFF
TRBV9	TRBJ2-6	CASSGWDRPVGANVLTF
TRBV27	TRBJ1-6	CASSLSIRTHNSPLHF
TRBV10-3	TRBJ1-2	CAISAGQGSTYGYTF
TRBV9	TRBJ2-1	CASSEQLAGGANEQFF
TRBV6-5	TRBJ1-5	CASSYLGTNQPQHF
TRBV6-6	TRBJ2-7	CASSPNRGQRDYEQYF
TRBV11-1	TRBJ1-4	CASSPGTGGTNEKLFF
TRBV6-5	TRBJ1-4	CASSYSRGPNEKLFF
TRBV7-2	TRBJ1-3	CASSFRDAGNTIYF
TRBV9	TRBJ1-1	CASTGQLNTEAFF
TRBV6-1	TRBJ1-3	CASSEGYYRNTIYF
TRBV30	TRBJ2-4	CAWRTPGIRGKNIQYF
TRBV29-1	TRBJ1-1	CSVERAVEAFF
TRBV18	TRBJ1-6	CASSPKHRGDNSPLHF
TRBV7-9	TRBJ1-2	CASSSPDRGTYGYTF
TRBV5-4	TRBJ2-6	CASSLGTGESGANVLTF
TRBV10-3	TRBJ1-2	CAISESLYGYTF
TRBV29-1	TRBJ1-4	CSVDETGNEKLFF
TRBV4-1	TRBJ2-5	CASSQGLGGAQYF
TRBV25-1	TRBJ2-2	CASSLLRGGGNTGELFF
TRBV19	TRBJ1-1	CASSRFPGGTEAFF
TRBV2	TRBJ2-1	CASSGTNNNEQFF
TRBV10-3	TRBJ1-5	CAISLSPTQPQHF
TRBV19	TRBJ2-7	CASSTGQGSYEQYF
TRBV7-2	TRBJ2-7	CASSAGLYYEQYF
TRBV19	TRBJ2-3	CASSITPTSGPGTQYF
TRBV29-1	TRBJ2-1	CSVDFRLAGNNEQFF
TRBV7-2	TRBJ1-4	CASSPRGPATNEKLFF
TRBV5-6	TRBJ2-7	CASSSRPGQGTYEQYF
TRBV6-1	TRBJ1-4	CASSEGHTGGKLFF
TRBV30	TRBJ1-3	CAWSLVAGDFGSGNTIYF
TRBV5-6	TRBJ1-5	CASSLWAVVSPQHF
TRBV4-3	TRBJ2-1	CASSQGLATYNEQFF
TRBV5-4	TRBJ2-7	CASSPRGEWGYEQYF
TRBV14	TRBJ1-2	CASSRQVYGYTF
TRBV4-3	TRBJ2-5	CASSQDRTQETQYF
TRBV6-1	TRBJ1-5	CASSANRGSQPQHF
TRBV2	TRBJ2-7	CASSDRIGNEQYF
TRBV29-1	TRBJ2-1	CSVGSGRGRGNEGARSYNEQFF
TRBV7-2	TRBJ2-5	CASSLGPGETQYF
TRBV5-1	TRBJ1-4	CASSLGGASNEKLFF
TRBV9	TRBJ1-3	CASSAGRATGDPGNTIYF
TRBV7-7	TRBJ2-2	CASSLRLGGELFF